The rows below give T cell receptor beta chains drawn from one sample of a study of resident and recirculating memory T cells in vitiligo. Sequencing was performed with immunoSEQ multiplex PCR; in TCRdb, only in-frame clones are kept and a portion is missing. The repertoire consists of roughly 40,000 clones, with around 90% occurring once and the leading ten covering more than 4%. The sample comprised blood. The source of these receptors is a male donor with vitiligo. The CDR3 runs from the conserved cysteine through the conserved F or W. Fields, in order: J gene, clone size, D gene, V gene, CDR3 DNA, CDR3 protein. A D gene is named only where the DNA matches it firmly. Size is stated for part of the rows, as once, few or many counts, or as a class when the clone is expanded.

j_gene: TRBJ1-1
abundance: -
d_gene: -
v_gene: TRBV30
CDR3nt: TGTGCCTGGGCCCGCACACTACAGGGCAGTGAAGCTTTCTTT
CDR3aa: CAWARTLQGSEAFF

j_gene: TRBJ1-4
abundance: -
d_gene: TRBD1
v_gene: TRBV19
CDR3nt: TGTGCCAGTAGTAGGGGACAGGTGCCAACTAATGAAAAACTGTTTTTT
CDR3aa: CASSRGQVPTNEKLFF

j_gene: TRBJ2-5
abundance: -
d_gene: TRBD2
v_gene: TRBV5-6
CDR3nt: TGTGCCAGCAGCCGTACGACCGAACCGGGGGGTGAGGGAAAGACCCAGTACTTC
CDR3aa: CASSRTTEPGGEGKTQYF

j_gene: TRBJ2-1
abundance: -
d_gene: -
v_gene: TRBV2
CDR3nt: TGTGCCAGCAGCCCGGGACTCCTGCGCAATGAGCAGTTCTTC
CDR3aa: CASSPGLLRNEQFF

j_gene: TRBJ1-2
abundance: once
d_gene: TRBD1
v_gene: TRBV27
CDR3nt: TGTGCCAGCAGTTTGAGGACAGGACCTCGAAATGGCTACACCTTC
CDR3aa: CASSLRTGPRNGYTF

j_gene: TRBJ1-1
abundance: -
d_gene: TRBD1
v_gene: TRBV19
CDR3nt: TGTGCCAGTAGGACGACAGGGGGAGCGAGCACTGAAGCTTTCTTT
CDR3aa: CASRTTGGASTEAFF

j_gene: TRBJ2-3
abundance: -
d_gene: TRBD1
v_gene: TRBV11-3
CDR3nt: TGTGCCAGCAGCTTAGGGACAGGGGTGTCTGATACGCAGTATTTT
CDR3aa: CASSLGTGVSDTQYF

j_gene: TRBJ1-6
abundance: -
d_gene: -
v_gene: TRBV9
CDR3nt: TGTGCCAACAGCGTCGGAGGTTCACCCCTCCACTTT
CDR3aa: CANSVGGSPLHF

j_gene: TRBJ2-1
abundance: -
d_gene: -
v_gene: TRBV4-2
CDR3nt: TGTGCCAGCAGCCAAGATCGGTCCTCACCCTACAATGAGCAGTTCTTC
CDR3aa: CASSQDRSSPYNEQFF

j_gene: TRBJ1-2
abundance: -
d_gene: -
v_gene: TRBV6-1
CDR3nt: TGTGCCAGCAGTGCCAGGGACACTCTCGGAGCTAACTATGGCTACACCTTC
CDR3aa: CASSARDTLGANYGYTF

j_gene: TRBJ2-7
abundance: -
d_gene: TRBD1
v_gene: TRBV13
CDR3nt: TGTGCCAGCAGCGCCAGGGGGTACGAGCAGTACTTC
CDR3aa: CASSARGYEQYF

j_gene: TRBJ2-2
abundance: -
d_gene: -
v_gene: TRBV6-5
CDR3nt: TGTGCCAGCGTGGGTGGGCCCGGGGAGCTGTTTTTT
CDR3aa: CASVGGPGELFF

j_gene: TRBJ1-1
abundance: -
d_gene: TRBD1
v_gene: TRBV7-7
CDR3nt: TGTGCCAGCAGCTTAGTCTCCGGGACAGACTACATGAACACTGAAGCTTTCTTT
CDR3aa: CASSLVSGTDYMNTEAFF

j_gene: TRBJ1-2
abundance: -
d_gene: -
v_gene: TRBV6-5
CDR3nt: TGTGCCAGCAGTTTTAGGAGGGACTATGGCTACACCTTC
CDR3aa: CASSFRRDYGYTF

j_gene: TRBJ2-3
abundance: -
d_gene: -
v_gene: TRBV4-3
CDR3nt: TGCGCCAGCAGCCGAGGTCCAGATACGCAGTATTTT
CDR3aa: CASSRGPDTQYF

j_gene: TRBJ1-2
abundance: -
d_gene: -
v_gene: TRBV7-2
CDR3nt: TGTGCCAGCAGCTTAACGGTTTTCGGAGCGACCTATGGCTACACCTTC
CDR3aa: CASSLTVFGATYGYTF

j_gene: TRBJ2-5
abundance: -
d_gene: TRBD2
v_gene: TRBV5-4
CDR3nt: TGTGCCAGCAGTCGAGCGGGGGGCCAAGAGACCCAGTACTTC
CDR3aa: CASSRAGGQETQYF

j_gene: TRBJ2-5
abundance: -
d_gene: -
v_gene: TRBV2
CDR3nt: TGTGCCAGCAGTGAACAGGGGTTGCACCAAGAGACCCAGTACTTC
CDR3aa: CASSEQGLHQETQYF

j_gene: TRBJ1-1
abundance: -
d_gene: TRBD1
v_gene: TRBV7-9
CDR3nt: TGTGCCAGCAGCTTAGGACAGGGGGCCACTGAAGCTTTCTTT
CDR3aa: CASSLGQGATEAFF

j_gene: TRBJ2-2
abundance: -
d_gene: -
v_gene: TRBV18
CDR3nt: TGTGCCAGCTCACTACAGGGTCCCGGGGAGCTGTTTTTT
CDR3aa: CASSLQGPGELFF

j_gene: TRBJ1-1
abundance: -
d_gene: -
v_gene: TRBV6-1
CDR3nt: TGTGCCAGCAGAGGGACACTTGGAGGTCACACTGAAGCTTTCTTT
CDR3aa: CASRGTLGGHTEAFF

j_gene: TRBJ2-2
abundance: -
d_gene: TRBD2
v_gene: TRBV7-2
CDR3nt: TGTGCCAGCAGCTTAGGGCGGGGGGGGGACACCGGGGAGCTGTTTTTT
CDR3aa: CASSLGRGGDTGELFF

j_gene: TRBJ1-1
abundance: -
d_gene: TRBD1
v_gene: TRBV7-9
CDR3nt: TGTGCCAGCAGCTTAGGAGGGACAGGGGGACGTGCTTTCTTT
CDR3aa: CASSLGGTGGRAFF

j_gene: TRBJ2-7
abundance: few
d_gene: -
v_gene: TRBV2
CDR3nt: TGTGCCAGCAGCCGTTCTTACGAGCAGTACTTC
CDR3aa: CASSRSYEQYF

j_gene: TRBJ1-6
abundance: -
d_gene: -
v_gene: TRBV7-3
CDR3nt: TGTGCCGGAGGAGGGATGAATTCACCCCTCCACTTT
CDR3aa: CAGGGMNSPLHF

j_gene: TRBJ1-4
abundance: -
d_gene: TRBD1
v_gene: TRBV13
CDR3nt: TGTGCCAGCAGTTCAACTCTACAGGGGCAGGAAAAACTGTTTTTT
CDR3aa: CASSSTLQGQEKLFF

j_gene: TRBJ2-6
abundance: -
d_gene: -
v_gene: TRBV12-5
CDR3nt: TGTGCTAGTGGTTCGTCCTCTGGGGCCAACGTCCTGACTTTC
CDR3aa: CASGSSSGANVLTF

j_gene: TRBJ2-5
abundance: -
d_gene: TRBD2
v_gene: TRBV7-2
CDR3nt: TGTGCCAGCAGCTTAAGCCTGGGACTAGCGGGGTGGCAAGAGACCCAGTACTTC
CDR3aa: CASSLSLGLAGWQETQYF

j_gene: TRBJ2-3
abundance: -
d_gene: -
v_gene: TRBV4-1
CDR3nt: TGCGCCAGCAGCCAAGATCTGTTATATACGCAGTATTTT
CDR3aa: CASSQDLLYTQYF

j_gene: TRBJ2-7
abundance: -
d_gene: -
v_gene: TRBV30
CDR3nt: TGTGCCTGGAGTGAGGTAGGGAGGCCCTCCTACGAGCAGTACTTC
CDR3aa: CAWSEVGRPSYEQYF

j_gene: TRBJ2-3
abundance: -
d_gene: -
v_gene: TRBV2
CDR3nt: TGTGCCAGCTCCCCGAGGACTAGCACAGATACGCAGTATTTT
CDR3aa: CASSPRTSTDTQYF

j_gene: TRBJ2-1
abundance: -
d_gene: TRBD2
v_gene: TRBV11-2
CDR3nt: TGTGCCAGCAGCGCCCGACTAGCGGGGGTCTACAATGAGCAGTTCTTC
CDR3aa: CASSARLAGVYNEQFF

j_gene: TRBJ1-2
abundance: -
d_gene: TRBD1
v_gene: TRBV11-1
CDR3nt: TGTGCCAGCAGCCCGTATTCCGGGACAGATTATGGCTACACCTTC
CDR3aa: CASSPYSGTDYGYTF

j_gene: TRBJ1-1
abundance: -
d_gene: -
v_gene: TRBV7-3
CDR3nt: TGTGCCAGCAGCTTAACAGGGAGGACTGAAGCTTTCTTT
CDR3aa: CASSLTGRTEAFF

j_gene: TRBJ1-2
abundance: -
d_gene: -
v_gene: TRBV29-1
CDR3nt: TGCAGCGCCCCCGCAGGACAGACCAGGGGCTACACCTTC
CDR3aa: CSAPAGQTRGYTF

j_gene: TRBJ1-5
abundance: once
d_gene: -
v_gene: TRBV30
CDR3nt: TGTGCCTGGAGTGGTCCAGGGGATGGGCAGCCCCAGCATTTT
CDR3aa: CAWSGPGDGQPQHF

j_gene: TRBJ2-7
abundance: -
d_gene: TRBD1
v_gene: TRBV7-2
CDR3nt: TGTGCCAGCAGTAGGGACAGGGGTACCCACGAGCAGTACTTC
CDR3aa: CASSRDRGTHEQYF

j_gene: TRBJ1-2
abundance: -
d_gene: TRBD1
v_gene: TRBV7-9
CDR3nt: TGTGCCAGCAGCGTCGGGACAGAACGGGGCTACACCTTC
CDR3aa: CASSVGTERGYTF

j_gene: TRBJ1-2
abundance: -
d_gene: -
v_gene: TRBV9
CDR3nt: TGTGCCAGCAGCGTCGGAGGAGGTGCAACGAACTATGGCTACACCTTC
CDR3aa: CASSVGGGATNYGYTF

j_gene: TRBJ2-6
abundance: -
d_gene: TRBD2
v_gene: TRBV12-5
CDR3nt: TGTGCTAGTGGTCTAGCGGGGGGGAGTGGGGCCAACGTCCTGACTTTC
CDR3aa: CASGLAGGSGANVLTF

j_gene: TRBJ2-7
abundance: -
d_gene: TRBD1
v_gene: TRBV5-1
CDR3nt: TGCGCCAGCAGCTTCGACAGGGCGACGAGCTCCTACGAGCAGTACTTC
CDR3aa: CASSFDRATSSYEQYF